This TCR beta chain was observed in a study of brain T cells in children with intractable seizures. Findings and caveats of the study: Viral specificity was inferred only from CDR3 similarity; HCMV serostatus was unknown. Pre-surgery blood may have been undersampled, hiding some clones.

V was trimmed by 0 bases and J by 1 base, leaving 4 bases between them. Germline loops: CDR1 SGHRS, CDR2 YFSETQ. This CDR3 has 14 residues. Surgery cases with the highest brain T cell transcript signatures were chosen for sequencing. Pre-surgery treatment included at least one anti-epileptic drug. Comments on this clone: The antigen is unknown.

TCRdb's table, derived via immunoSEQ multiplex PCR, lists solely in-frame clones and lacks some. The sample records 80,000 or so clones, approximately 90% being singletons. The chain is built from TRBV5-1 and TRBJ2-2; D uncertain. The specimen comprised peripheral blood, sampled at surgery. The receptor was derived from a girl aged 2 to 10 with Rasmussen encephalitis and intractable seizures. The CDR3 coding sequence is TGCGCCAGCAGCTTGGTCAAGAACACCGGGGAGCTGTTTTTT. It specifies CASSLVKNTGELFF.